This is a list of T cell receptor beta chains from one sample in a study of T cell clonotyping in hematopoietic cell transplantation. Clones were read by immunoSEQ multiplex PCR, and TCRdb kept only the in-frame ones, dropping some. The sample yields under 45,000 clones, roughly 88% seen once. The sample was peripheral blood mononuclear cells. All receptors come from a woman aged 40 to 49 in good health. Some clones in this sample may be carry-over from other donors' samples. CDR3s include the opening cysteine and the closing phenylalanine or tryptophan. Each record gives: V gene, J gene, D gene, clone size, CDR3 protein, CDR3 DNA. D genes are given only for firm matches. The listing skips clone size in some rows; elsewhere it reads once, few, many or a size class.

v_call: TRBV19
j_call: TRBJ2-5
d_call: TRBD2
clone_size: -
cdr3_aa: CASSPSGGGGETQYF
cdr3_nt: TGTGCCAGTAGCCCTAGCGGCGGGGGAGGGGAGACCCAGTACTTC

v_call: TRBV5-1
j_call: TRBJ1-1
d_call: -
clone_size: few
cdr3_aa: CASSFSGGEAFF
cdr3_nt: TGCGCCAGCAGCTTCTCCGGGGGTGAAGCTTTCTTT

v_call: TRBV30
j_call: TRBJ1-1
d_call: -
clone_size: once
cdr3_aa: CALNSGTGGFEAFF
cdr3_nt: TGTGCTTTGAACTCCGGGACGGGAGGATTTGAAGCTTTCTTT

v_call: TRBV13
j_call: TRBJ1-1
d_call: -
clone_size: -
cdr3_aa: CASSLTLNTEAFF
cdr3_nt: TGTGCCAGCAGCTTGACGTTGAACACTGAAGCTTTCTTT

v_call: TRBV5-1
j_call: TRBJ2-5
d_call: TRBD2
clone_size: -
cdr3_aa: CASSQGTSGRPIWETQYF
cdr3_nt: TGCGCCAGCAGCCAGGGGACTAGCGGGAGGCCCATCTGGGAGACCCAGTACTTC

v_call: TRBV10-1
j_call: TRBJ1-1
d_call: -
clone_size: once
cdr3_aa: CASSESRRAEAFF
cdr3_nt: TGCGCCAGCAGTGAGTCGAGGCGGGCTGAAGCTTTCTTT

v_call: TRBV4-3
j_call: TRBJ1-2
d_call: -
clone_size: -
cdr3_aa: CASSQDWGDQGYTF
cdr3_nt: TGCGCCAGCAGCCAAGATTGGGGAGATCAGGGCTACACCTTC

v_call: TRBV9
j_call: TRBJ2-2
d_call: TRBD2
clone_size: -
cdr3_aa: CASSGTSLFAGELFF
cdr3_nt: TGTGCCAGCAGCGGGACTAGCTTATTCGCCGGGGAGCTGTTTTTT

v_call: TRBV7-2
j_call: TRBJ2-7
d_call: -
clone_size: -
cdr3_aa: CASSFLKEGYEQYF
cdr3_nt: TGTGCCAGCAGCTTTCTTAAAGAGGGCTACGAGCAGTACTTC

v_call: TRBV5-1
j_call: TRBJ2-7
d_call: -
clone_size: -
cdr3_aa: CASSLELHYEQYF
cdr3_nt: TGCGCCAGCAGCTTGGAACTGCACTACGAGCAGTACTTC

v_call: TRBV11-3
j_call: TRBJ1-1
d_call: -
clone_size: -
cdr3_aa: CASSLSPDATEAFF
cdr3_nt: TGTGCCAGCAGCTTATCTCCGGACGCTACTGAAGCTTTCTTT

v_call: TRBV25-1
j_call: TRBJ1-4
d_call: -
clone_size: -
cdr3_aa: CASSPGTVSGYEKLFF
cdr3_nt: TGTGCCAGCAGTCCCGGGACCGTCTCGGGGTATGAAAAACTGTTTTTT

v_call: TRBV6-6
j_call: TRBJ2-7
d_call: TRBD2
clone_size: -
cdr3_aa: CASSPGTSGVSYEQYF
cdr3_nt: TGTGCCAGCAGTCCCGGGACTAGCGGGGTTTCCTACGAGCAGTACTTC

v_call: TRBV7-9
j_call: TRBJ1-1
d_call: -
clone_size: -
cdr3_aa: CASSLAGTEAFF
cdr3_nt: TGTGCCAGCAGCTTAGCTGGGACTGAAGCTTTCTTT

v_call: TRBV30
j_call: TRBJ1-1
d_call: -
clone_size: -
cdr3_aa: CAWSVLRNTEAFF
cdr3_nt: TGTGCCTGGAGTGTATTGAGGAACACTGAAGCTTTCTTT

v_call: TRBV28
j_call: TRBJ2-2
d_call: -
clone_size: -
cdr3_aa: CASFEAESHTGELFF
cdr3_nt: TGTGCCAGCTTTGAGGCGGAAAGCCACACCGGGGAGCTGTTTTTT

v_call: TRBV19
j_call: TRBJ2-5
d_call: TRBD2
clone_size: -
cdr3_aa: CASSTGTSGRFETQYF
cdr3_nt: TGTGCCAGTAGTACCGGGACTAGCGGGAGATTTGAGACCCAGTACTTC

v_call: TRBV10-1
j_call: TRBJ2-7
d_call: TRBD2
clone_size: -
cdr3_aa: CASSEGLAGAYEQYF
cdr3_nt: TGCGCCAGCAGCGAAGGACTAGCGGGTGCCTACGAGCAGTACTTC

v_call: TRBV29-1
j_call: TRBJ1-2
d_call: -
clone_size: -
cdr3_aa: CSVAVEGGLGYTF
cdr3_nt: TGCAGCGTTGCGGTGGAGGGGGGGCTTGGCTACACCTTC

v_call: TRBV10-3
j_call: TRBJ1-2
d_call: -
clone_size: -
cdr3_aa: CAISDQRGLPDNYGYTF
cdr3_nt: TGTGCCATCAGTGATCAACGGGGACTTCCTGATAACTATGGCTACACCTTC

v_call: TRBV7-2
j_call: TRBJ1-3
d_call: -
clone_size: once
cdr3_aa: CASSAGTMEAGNTIYF
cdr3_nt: TGTGCCAGCAGCGCCGGGACAATGGAAGCGGGAAACACCATATATTTT

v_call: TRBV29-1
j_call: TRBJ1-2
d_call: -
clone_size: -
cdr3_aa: CSVGSRSYGYTF
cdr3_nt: TGCAGCGTTGGATCACGGAGCTATGGCTACACCTTC

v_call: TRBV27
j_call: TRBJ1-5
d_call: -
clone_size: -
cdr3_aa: CASSLQGEGNQPQHF
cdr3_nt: TGTGCCAGCAGTCTCCAGGGTGAGGGCAATCAGCCCCAGCATTTT

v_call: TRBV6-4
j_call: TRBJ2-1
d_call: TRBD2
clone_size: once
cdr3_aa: CASSDSTRESPLRNNEQFF
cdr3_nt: TGTGCCAGCAGTGACTCGACGCGGGAGAGCCCCCTGAGGAACAATGAGCAGTTCTTC

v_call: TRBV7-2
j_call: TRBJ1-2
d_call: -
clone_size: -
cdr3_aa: CASSLAEGQGGYTF
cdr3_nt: TGTGCCAGCAGCTTAGCCGAGGGGCAGGGGGGCTACACCTTC

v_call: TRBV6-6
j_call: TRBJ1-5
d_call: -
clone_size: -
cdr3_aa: CASRPTGGGPQHF
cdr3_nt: TGTGCCAGCAGGCCCACCGGAGGGGGGCCCCAGCATTTT

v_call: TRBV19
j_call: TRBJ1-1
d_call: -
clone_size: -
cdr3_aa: CASSRGSLDTEAFF
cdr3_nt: TGTGCCAGTAGCAGGGGAAGCTTGGACACTGAAGCTTTCTTT

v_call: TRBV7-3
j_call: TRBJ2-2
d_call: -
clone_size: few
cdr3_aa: CASSSRGGELFF
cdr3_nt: TGTGCCAGCAGCTCCCGAGGCGGGGAGCTGTTTTTT

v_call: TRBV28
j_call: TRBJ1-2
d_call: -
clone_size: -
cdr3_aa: CASSSDTQNYGYTF
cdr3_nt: TGTGCCAGCAGTTCGGACACCCAAAACTATGGCTACACCTTC

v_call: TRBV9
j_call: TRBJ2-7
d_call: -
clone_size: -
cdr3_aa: CASSVGGEGAVDEQYF
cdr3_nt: TGTGCCAGCAGCGTAGGGGGGGAGGGGGCAGTGGACGAGCAGTACTTC

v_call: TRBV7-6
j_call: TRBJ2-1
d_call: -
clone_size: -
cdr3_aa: CASSLSRGSWTSNEQFF
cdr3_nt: TGTGCCAGCAGCTTATCGAGGGGGTCCTGGACCTCCAATGAGCAGTTCTTC

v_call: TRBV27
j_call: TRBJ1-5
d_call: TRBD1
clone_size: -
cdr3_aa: CASSHGTGSNQPQHF
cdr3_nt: TGTGCCAGCAGTCACGGGACAGGGAGCAATCAGCCCCAGCATTTT

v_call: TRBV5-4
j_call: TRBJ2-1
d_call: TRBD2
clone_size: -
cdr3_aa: CASSPGPGLAGAWDEQFF
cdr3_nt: TGTGCCAGCAGCCCGGGGCCCGGACTAGCGGGAGCCTGGGATGAGCAGTTCTTC

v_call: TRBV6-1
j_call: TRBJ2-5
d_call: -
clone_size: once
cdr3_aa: CASSENPRGEQETQYF
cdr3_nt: TGTGCCAGCAGTGAAAATCCTAGGGGGGAACAAGAGACCCAGTACTTC

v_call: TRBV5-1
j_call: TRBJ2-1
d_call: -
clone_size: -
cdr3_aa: CASSLVDEQFF
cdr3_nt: TGCGCCAGCAGCTTGGTCGATGAGCAGTTCTTC

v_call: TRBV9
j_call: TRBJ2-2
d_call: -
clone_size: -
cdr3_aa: CASSATGTGELFF
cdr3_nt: TGTGCCAGCAGCGCGACGGGCACCGGGGAGCTGTTTTTT

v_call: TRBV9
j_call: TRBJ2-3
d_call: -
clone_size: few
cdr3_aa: CASSSRDHTQYF
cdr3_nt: TGTGCCAGCAGCAGCAGGGATCATACGCAGTATTTT

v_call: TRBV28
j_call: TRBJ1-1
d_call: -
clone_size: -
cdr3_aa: CASSLPGKQNTEAFF
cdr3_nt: TGTGCCAGCAGCCTACCCGGGAAACAGAACACTGAAGCTTTCTTT

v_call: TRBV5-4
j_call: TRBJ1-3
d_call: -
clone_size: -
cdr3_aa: CASSLQGGHTIYF
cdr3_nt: TGTGCCAGCAGCTTACAGGGTGGACACACCATATATTTT

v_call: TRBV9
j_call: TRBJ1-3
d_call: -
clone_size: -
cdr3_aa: CASSEALRNTIYF
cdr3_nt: TGTGCCAGCAGCGAGGCCTTGCGAAACACCATATATTTT

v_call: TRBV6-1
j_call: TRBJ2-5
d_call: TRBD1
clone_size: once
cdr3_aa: CASTTGGQETQYF
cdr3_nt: TGTGCCAGCACCACAGGGGGACAAGAGACCCAGTACTTC

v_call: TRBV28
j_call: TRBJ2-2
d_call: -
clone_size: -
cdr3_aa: CASSFEGGGTGELFF
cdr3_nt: TGTGCCAGCAGTTTCGAGGGAGGAGGGACCGGGGAGCTGTTTTTT

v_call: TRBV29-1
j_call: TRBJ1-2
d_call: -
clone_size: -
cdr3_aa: CSVGGDSYGYTF
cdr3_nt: TGCAGCGTTGGGGGAGATTCCTATGGCTACACCTTC

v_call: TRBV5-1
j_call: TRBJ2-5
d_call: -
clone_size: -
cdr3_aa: CASSFEASLETQYF
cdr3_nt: TGCGCCAGCAGCTTCGAGGCTAGTCTGGAGACCCAGTACTTC

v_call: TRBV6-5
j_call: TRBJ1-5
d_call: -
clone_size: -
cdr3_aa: CASSYTGLSNQPQHF
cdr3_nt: TGTGCCAGCAGTTACACCGGACTTAGCAATCAGCCCCAGCATTTT

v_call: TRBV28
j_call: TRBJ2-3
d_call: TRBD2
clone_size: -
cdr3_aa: CASSFRAGITDTQYF
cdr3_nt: TGTGCCAGCAGTTTCCGAGCGGGGATCACAGATACGCAGTATTTT

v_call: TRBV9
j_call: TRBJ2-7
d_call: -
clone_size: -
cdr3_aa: CASSVVGGEQYF
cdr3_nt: TGTGCCAGCAGCGTAGTTGGGGGCGAGCAGTACTTC